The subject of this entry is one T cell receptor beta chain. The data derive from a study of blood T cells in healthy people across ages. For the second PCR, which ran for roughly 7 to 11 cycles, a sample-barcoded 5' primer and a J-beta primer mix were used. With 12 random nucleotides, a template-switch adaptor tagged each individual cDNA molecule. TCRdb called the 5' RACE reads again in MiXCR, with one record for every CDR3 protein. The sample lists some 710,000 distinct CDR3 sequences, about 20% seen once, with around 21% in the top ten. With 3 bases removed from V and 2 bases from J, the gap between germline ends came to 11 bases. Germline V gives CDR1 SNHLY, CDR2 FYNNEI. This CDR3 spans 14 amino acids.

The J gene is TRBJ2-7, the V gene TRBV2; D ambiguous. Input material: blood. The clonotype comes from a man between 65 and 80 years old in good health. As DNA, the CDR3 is TGTGCCAGCAGTGAGGTCTTCGGCGCCTACGAGCAGTACTTC. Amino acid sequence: CASSEVFGAYEQYF.